Shown below are 27 T cell receptor beta chains from a single sample sequenced in a study of shared clonotypes between healthy human individuals. Clones were read by immunoSEQ multiplex PCR, and TCRdb kept only the in-frame ones, dropping some. The sample contains roughly 110,000 clones, approximately 70% of which appear only once. Source material: memory CD8+ T cells sorted from blood. Specified subset: CD45RO+ cells pooled with CCR7-negative TemRA cells. These receptors were obtained from a woman under 40 in good health.

This clone came up a few times. The V call is TRBV15, the J call TRBJ1-1; D uncertain. V lost 3 bases to trimming and J lost 1 base, with 12 bases between them. The CDR3 sequence is 15 residues long. Germline values: CDR1 LNHNV, CDR2 YYDKDF (reference sequence). CDR3 coding DNA: TGTGCCACCAGCAGGTTTTATGGGGAGAACACTGAAGCTTTCTTT. Translation gives CATSRFYGENTEAFF. The whole variable domain, filled in from reference TRBV15 and TRBJ1-1, reads DAMVIQNPRYQVTQFGKPVTLSCSQTLNHNVMYWYQQKSSQAPKLLFHYYDKDFNNEADTPDNFQSRRPNTSFCFLDIRSPGLGDTAMYLCATSRFYGENTEAFFGQGTRLTVV.

This rearrangement joins TRBV5-5 to TRBJ2-7, with D possibly matching TRBD2 (6 bases). The germline CDR1 and CDR2 sequences are SGHKS and YYEKEE (reference sequence). V lost 2 bases and J 3 bases, leaving 6 bases between the germline ends. The CDR3 consists of 12 residues. CDR3 bases: TGTGCCAGCAGCTTCGGGAGCTACGAGCAGTACTTC. Protein: CASSFGSYEQYF.

The gene calls are TRBV7-9 and TRBJ1-1; the D gene is possibly TRBD1 (6 bases). The length of the CDR3 is 14 residues. Trimming cost V 3 bases and J 5 bases, with 13 bases left between them. From germline, CDR1 is SEHNR and CDR2 FQNEAQ (reference sequence). CDR3 sequence: CASSLAGARTEAFF. In DNA form, the CDR3 reads TGTGCCAGCAGCTTGGCAGGGGCGAGAACTGAAGCTTTCTTT.

The chain recombines TRBV7-8 with TRBJ2-7; weak D call: TRBD2 (5 bases). The CDR3 consists of 13 residues. The ends were cut back, 5 bases at V and 0 bases at J, with 8 bases in the middle. CDR1 is SGHVS and CDR2 is FQNEAQ in the germline V gene. For the CDR3, the DNA is TGTGCCAGCAGCGCCGACTACTCCTACGAGCAGTACTTC. It yields the protein CASSADYSYEQYF.

CDR3 nucleotides: TGTGCCAGCAGTTTCCCCAGGGAACAACTCCCCTACGAGCAGTACTTC. Its translation: CASSFPREQLPYEQYF. V gene TRBV28 combines with J gene TRBJ2-7, with D possibly TRBD1 on 5 matching bases. Trimming cost V 3 bases and J 2 bases, with 17 bases left between them. The CDR3 runs to 16 residues. CDR1 is MDHEN and CDR2 is SYDVKM in the germline V gene.

This chain links TRBV11-2 with TRBJ1-1; no firm D call. CDR3 size: 14 residues. From germline, CDR1 is SGHAT and CDR2 FQNNGV. Trimming cost V 1 base and J 2 bases, with 8 bases left between them. CDR3 region: CASSLGQGNTEAFF. The CDR3 DNA follows: TGTGCCAGCAGCTTAGGACAAGGAAACACTGAAGCTTTCTTT.

V usage is TRBV28 and J usage is TRBJ1-1; no clear D. The CDR3 sequence is 14 residues long. Looked up from germline, CDR1 is MDHEN and CDR2 is SYDVKM. V was trimmed by 6 bases and J by 2 bases, leaving 13 bases between them. CDR3 residues: CASSPLGFNTEAFF. In DNA form, the CDR3 reads TGTGCCAGCAGCCCCCTGGGGTTTAACACTGAAGCTTTCTTT.

V gene TRBV2 combines with J gene TRBJ2-7; D is uncertain. Germline lookup yields CDR1 SNHLY and CDR2 FYNNEI. Trimming took 1 base from V and 7 from J, leaving 14 bases between them. The CDR3 runs 14 residues. The CDR3 nucleotides are TGTGCCAGCAGTGAAGTGGCAGACCCTAGGGAGCAGTACTTC. It specifies CASSEVADPREQYF. The variable domain in full, with the rest retrieved from reference TRBV2 and TRBJ2-7, is EPEVTQTPSHQVTQMGQEVILRCVPISNHLYFYWYRQILGQKVEFLVSFYNNEISEKSEIFDDQFSVERPDGSNFTLKIRSTKLEDSAMYFCASSEVADPREQYFGPGTRLTVT.

This clone appeared a few times. The chain uses TRBV4-1 and TRBJ2-1; possibly TRBD1 for D (6 bases). Germline CDR1 and CDR2: MGHRA and YSYEKL. The germline V and J ends were trimmed by 0 bases and 4 bases, with 25 bases remaining between them. The CDR3 runs to 20 residues. CDR3 sequence: CASSQDRFTGTTNRYNEQFF. The CDR3 nucleotides are TGCGCCAGCAGCCAAGACCGATTCACCGGGACAACCAACCGGTACAATGAGCAGTTCTTC.

The chain joins TRBV11-3 to TRBJ2-1; D is perhaps TRBD2 (6 bases). This CDR3 is built from 13 residues. Trimming removed 5 bases from V and 4 bases from J, with 9 bases in between. Germline assignment: CDR1 SGHNT and CDR2 YENEEA. The CDR3 protein is CASSPGVYNEQFF. In DNA form, the CDR3 reads TGTGCCAGCAGCCCGGGAGTGTACAATGAGCAGTTCTTC.

This chain connects TRBV7-9 to TRBJ2-7; D remains ambiguous. The CDR3 has 15 amino acids. Per germline, CDR1 SEHNR and CDR2 FQNEAQ (reference sequence). V lost 2 bases and J lost 5, with 16 bases in between. The CDR3 reads CASSLQVHLIHEQYF. Written as DNA, the CDR3 is TGTGCCAGCAGCTTACAGGTCCACCTGATCCACGAGCAGTACTTC.

There are many counts of this clone. V is TRBV25-1 and J is TRBJ2-7, with 7 nucleotides matching TRBD2. This CDR3 is 16 amino acids long. Looked up from germline, CDR1 is MGHDK and CDR2 is SYGVNS. Trimming at V came to 4 bases and at J to 1 base, leaving 10 bases not matched to a gene. Here the CDR3 reads CASSASPGDYSYEQYF. CDR3 bases: TGTGCCAGCAGTGCCTCCCCCGGGGACTATTCCTACGAGCAGTACTTC.

The gene calls are TRBV10-3 and TRBJ2-1, with 12 bases that match TRBD2. V gave up 0 bases and J gave up 6 bases; unmatched junction bases: 3. In germline, CDR1 is ENHRY, CDR2 SYGVKD. This CDR3 spans 16 amino acids. In DNA, the CDR3 is TGTGCCATCAGTGAGTCTGTACTAGCGGGAGGCAATGAGCAGTTCTTC. The encoded protein is CAISESVLAGGNEQFF.

The chain links TRBV27 to TRBJ1-4; 7 bases match TRBD1. Per germline, CDR1 MNHEY and CDR2 SMNVEV (reference sequence). V gave up 2 bases and J gave up 3 bases; unmatched junction bases: 3. The CDR3 has 15 amino acids. CDR3 sequence (DNA): TGTGCCAGCAGTTTAATACAGGGGTCTAATGAAAAACTGTTTTTT. This translates into CASSLIQGSNEKLFF.

The chain links TRBV29-1 to TRBJ2-7; 7 bases line up with TRBD1. The J segment lost 3 bases and the V segment lost 6 bases, leaving 11 bases of the junction unmatched. Germline V gene lookup returns CDR1 SQVTM and CDR2 ANQGSEA. The CDR3 extends over 14 amino acids. The CDR3: CSVVTGVDGYEQYF. The CDR3 nucleotides read TGCAGCGTCGTCACAGGGGTCGACGGCTACGAGCAGTACTTC.

This rearrangement joins TRBV7-8 to TRBJ2-7, with TRBD1 matching 11 bases. Losses at the gene ends were 4 bases for V and 5 bases for J; bases not matched to a gene: 13. The germline gives CDR1 SGHVS, CDR2 FQNEAQ. The CDR3 sequence is 17 residues long. The CDR3 DNA sequence: TGTGCCAGCAGCTCCAACTTGATGGACAGGGGGCCCAACGAGCAGTACTTC. Amino acids: CASSSNLMDRGPNEQYF.

This clone showed up just once. The chain couples TRBV5-4 to TRBJ2-2, with a possible D match to TRBD1 (5 bases). This CDR3 has 15 residues. The germline V gene has CDR1 SGHNT and CDR2 YYREEE (reference sequence). Trimming stripped 5 bases from V and 1 base from J, with 12 bases between. CDR3 in amino acids: CASSPDSLNTGELFF. The CDR3 DNA follows: TGTGCCAGCAGTCCTGACAGTCTGAACACCGGGGAGCTGTTTTTT.

This clone has just a few counts. The chain couples TRBV28 to TRBJ2-7, with 14 bases matching TRBD2. Germline assignment: CDR1 MDHEN and CDR2 SYDVKM. The CDR3 is 17 residues long. V was clipped by 6 bases and J by 5 bases; unmatched bases: 12. Here the CDR3 DNA reads TGTGCCAGCAGGCTAAGTGGCGTGGGACTAGCGGGAGACGAGCAGTACTTC. It translates to CASRLSGVGLAGDEQYF.

This clone has only a few counts. The chain is built from TRBV7-2 and TRBJ2-3; unclear D gene. CDR3 length: 12 amino acids. CDR1 and CDR2 from the germline V gene are SGHTA and FQGNSA. With 4 bases removed from V and 2 bases from J, the gap between germline ends came to 4 bases. The CDR3 coding sequence is TGTGCCAGCAGCTATTACACAGATACGCAGTATTTT. This gives the protein CASSYYTDTQYF.

The chain uses TRBV9 and TRBJ2-1, with a tentative D call TRBD2 (6 bases). The CDR3 runs to 17 residues. V was trimmed by 3 bases and J by 4 bases, leaving 20 bases between them. Germline assignment: CDR1 SGDLS and CDR2 YYNGEE. CDR3 amino acids: CASSEGSRTGVYNEQFF. The CDR3 region has the DNA TGTGCCAGCAGCGAGGGTTCGCGGACGGGAGTGTACAATGAGCAGTTCTTC.

The V and J genes are TRBV4-1 and TRBJ2-7; D perhaps matches TRBD2 (6 bases). The CDR3 contains 18 residues. Deletions cut 0 bases from V and 3 bases from J, with 21 bases between. Germline-derived CDR1 and CDR2 are MGHRA and YSYEKL. CDR3 sequence: CASSQDRSPRGGYYEQYF. CDR3 coding DNA: TGCGCCAGCAGCCAAGATCGGTCTCCGCGGGGCGGCTACTACGAGCAGTACTTC.

The gene calls are TRBV13 and TRBJ1-1; perhaps TRBD1 as D (6 bases). The CDR3 contains 13 residues. The germline V gene has CDR1 PRHDT and CDR2 FYEKMQ (reference sequence). The V gene lost 5 bases and the J gene lost 5 bases, with 12 bases spanning the gap. The CDR3 reads CASSVQGWTEAFF. The DNA for the CDR3 is TGTGCCAGCAGCGTACAGGGTTGGACTGAAGCTTTCTTT.

The V and J genes are TRBV28 and TRBJ1-2; 7 nucleotides agree with TRBD1. Trimming cost V 2 bases and J 7 bases; bases outside gene matches: 13. The germline gives CDR1 MDHEN, CDR2 SYDVKM. CDR3 length equals 16 residues. Here the CDR3 DNA reads TGTGCCAGCAGTTTAAAGGGACAGACCTTTGTGCGTGGCTACACCTTC. This codes for CASSLKGQTFVRGYTF.

In its sample, this clone was seen many times. This chain links TRBV6-1 with TRBJ1-5, with a possible D match to TRBD1 (5 bases). CDR1 and CDR2 (germline): MNHNS, SASEGT. This CDR3 is 13 amino acids long. V lost 3 bases and J lost 6, with 9 bases in between. CDR3 in amino acids: CASSDREVQPQHF. DNA for the CDR3: TGTGCCAGCAGTGACAGGGAGGTTCAGCCCCAGCATTTT.

This chain uses TRBV23-1 with TRBJ1-1, with D possibly TRBD1 on 6 matching bases. TRBV23-1 is noted as an ORF with a role that remains uncertain. This CDR3 has 16 residues. V lost 3 bases to trimming and J lost 0 bases, with 14 bases between them. CDR3 in DNA: TGCGCCAGCAGTCATGGGGGGGGCTCGGTGAACACTGAAGCTTTCTTT. This gives the protein CASSHGGGSVNTEAFF.

CDR3 loop: CASRPRVKETQYF. DNA for the CDR3: TGTGCCAGCAGACCGCGGGTAAAAGAGACCCAGTACTTC. The rearrangement joins TRBV6-1 to TRBJ2-5; perhaps TRBD2 as D (5 bases). The CDR3 is made up of 13 amino acids. V lost 6 bases to trimming and J lost 3 bases, with 11 bases between them. Germline CDR1 reads MNHNS; CDR2 reads SASEGT.

This clone came up a few times. The rearrangement joins TRBV28 to TRBJ2-1, with a tentative D call TRBD2 (6 bases). V dropped 6 bases and J dropped 3 bases, with 12 bases sitting between them. Per germline, CDR1 MDHEN and CDR2 SYDVKM. CDR3 size: 14 residues. The CDR3 DNA reads as TGTGCCAGCAGGCGGGATAAAAACTACAATGAGCAGTTCTTC. It is translated as CASRRDKNYNEQFF.